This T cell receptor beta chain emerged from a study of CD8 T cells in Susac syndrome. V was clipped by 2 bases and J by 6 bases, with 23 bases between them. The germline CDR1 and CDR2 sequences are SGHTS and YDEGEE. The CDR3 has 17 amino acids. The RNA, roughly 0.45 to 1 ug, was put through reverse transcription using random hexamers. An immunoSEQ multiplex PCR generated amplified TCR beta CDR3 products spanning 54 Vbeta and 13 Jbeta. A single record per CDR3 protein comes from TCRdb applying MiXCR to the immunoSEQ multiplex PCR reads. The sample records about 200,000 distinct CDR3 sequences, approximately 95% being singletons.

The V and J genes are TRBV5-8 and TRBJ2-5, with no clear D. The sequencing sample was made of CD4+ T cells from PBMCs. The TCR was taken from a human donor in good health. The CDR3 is CASSLVSGRVAMQTQYF. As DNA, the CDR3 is TGTGCCAGCAGCTTAGTGTCAGGACGGGTGGCAATGCAGACCCAGTACTTC.